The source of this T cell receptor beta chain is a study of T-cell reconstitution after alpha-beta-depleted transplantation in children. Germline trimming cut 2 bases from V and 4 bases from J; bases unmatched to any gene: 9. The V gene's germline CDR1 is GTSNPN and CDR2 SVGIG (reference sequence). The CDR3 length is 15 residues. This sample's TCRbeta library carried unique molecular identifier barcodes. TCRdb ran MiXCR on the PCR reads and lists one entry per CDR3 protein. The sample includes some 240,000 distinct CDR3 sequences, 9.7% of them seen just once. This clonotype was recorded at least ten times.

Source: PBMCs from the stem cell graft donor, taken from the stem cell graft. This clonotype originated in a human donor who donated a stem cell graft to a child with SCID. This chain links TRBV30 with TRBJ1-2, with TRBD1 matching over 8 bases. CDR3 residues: CAWSPTRQGSYGYTF. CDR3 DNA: TGTGCCTGGAGTCCGACCCGACAGGGGTCCTATGGCTACACCTTC. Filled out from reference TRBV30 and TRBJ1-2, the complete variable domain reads SQTIHQWPATLVQPVGSPLSLECTVEGTSNPNLYWYRQAAGRGLQLLFYSVGIGQISSEVPQNLSASRPQDRQFILSSKKLLLSDSGFYLCAWSPTRQGSYGYTFGSGTRLTVV.